The 18 T cell receptor beta chains in this list originate from one sample, sequenced in a study of T cell repertoires in cytomegalovirus infection. TCRdb used MiXCR to reprocess the reads, holding one entry per CDR3 protein. The profile shows approximately 500,000 distinct CDR3 sequences, about 26% of them singletons. Material for sequencing was PBMCs. These receptors were obtained from a human donor in good health (CMV status not recorded). Some clones in this sample may be carry-over from other donors' samples.

About this clonotype: The junction departs from the called germline gene at one end, perhaps through a read error. This rearrangement joins TRBV29-1 to TRBJ1-1; possibly TRBD1 for D (5 bases). Germline lookup yields CDR1 SQVTM and CDR2 ANQGSEA. The CDR3 loop spans 14 amino acids. The CDR3 coding sequence is TGCAGCGTTGATGACAGCCCTATGAACACTGAAGCTTCCTTT. As protein: CSVDDSPMNTEASF.

Only a few counts were recorded for this clonotype. The chain is built from TRBV7-2 and TRBJ2-5; a weak D match, TRBD1 (6 bases). Trimming removed 5 bases at V and 5 bases at J, with 15 bases between. From germline, CDR1 is SGHTA and CDR2 FQGNSA. The length of the CDR3 is 14 residues. CDR3 in amino acids: CASSLRQAGETQYF. CDR3 nucleotide sequence: TGTGCCAGCAGCCTGAGACAGGCCGGTGAGACCCAGTACTTC.

This clonotype appeared a few times. In nucleotides, the CDR3 is TGTGCCAGCAGCTTCACAGGCACCGGGGAGCTGTTTTTT. Its protein product is CASSFTGTGELFF. V gene TRBV7-9 combines with J gene TRBJ2-2; possible D gene TRBD1, 5 bases. V gave up 3 bases and J gave up 4 bases, with 6 bases separating them. This CDR3 spans 13 amino acids. Germline CDR1 and CDR2: SEHNR and FQNEAQ (reference sequence).

This chain links TRBV28 with TRBJ1-2; D is ambiguous. CDR1 and CDR2 (germline): MDHEN, SYDVKM. The CDR3 is made up of 13 amino acids. V was cut by 3 bases and J by 2 bases, with 7 bases left in between. CDR3 residues: CASSFGKNYGYTF. The CDR3, as DNA: TGTGCCAGCAGTTTCGGGAAAAACTATGGCTACACCTTC.

The CDR3 spells CASRERQGLQPQHF. The CDR3 DNA reads as TGTGCCAGCAGGGAAAGACAGGGCCTTCAGCCCCAGCATTTT. This rearrangement joins TRBV6-1 to TRBJ1-5, with 7 bases that match TRBD1. Germline lookup yields CDR1 MNHNS and CDR2 SASEGT. J was trimmed by 6 bases and V by 6 bases; bases with no gene match: 8. The CDR3 is 14 amino acids.

Only a few counts were recorded for this clonotype. CDR3 in DNA: TGTGCCAGCAGTTCTACCCAGGGGGTGGGCGAGCAGTACGTC. This gives the protein CASSSTQGVGEQYV. This chain uses TRBV12-3 or TRBV12-4 with TRBJ2-7, with 7 bases fitting TRBD1. Losses at the gene ends were 4 bases for V and 6 bases for J; bases not matched to a gene: 9. The CDR3 contains 14 residues.

The sample holds a few counts of this clonotype. The chain has TRBV6-2 or TRBV6-3 and TRBJ1-1; D unclear. Germline-derived CDR1 and CDR2 are MNHEY and SVGEGT. The V and J ends lost 5 bases and 1 base respectively, with 11 bases between them. The CDR3 runs to 14 residues. The CDR3 protein is CASSTIDTNTEAFF. The CDR3 coding sequence is TGTGCCAGCAGTACGATAGACACGAACACTGAAGCTTTCTTT.

The DNA of the CDR3 is TGCGCCAGCAGCCATGACGCGTCTGCTTGGGAGACCCAGTACTTC. Its protein product is CASSHDASAWETQYF. V usage is TRBV5-1 and J usage is TRBJ2-5; D remains unclear. V gave up 4 bases and J gave up 5 bases, with 18 bases separating them. The CDR3 contains 15 residues. Germline V lookup: CDR1 SGHRS, CDR2 YFSETQ.

This clonotype was seen a few times. V usage is TRBV6-5 and J usage is TRBJ2-3, with TRBD1 matching 7 bases. This CDR3 has 17 residues. Germline CDR1 is MNHEY and CDR2 is SVGAGI. V shed 8 bases and J 0 bases; nucleotides not matched to a gene: 14. This CDR3 is CASPPFRTGGSTDTQYF. In DNA form, the CDR3 reads TGTGCCAGCCCCCCGTTCAGGACAGGCGGTAGCACAGATACGCAGTATTTT.

V is TRBV29-1 and J is TRBJ1-1; 8 nucleotides agree with TRBD1. This CDR3 is 12 amino acids long. Per germline, CDR1 SQVTM and CDR2 ANQGSEA. The V and J ends lost 7 bases and 2 bases, in that order; junction bases with no gene match: 3. The CDR3, as DNA: TGCAGCGCAGGACAGGGAAACACTGAAGCTTTCTTT. Its translation is CSAGQGNTEAFF.

The chain is built from TRBV29-1 and TRBJ1-6; D not certain. V shed 7 bases and J shed 0 bases, with 10 bases lying between them. The germline V gene encodes CDR1 SQVTM and CDR2 ANQGSEA. The CDR3 contains 14 residues. The CDR3 nucleotides are TGCAGCGCCGCCTATGGCTCCTATAATTCACCCCTCCACTTT. As protein: CSAAYGSYNSPLHF. Supplemented by reference TRBV29-1 and TRBJ1-6, the full variable domain reads SAVISQKPSRDICQRGTSLTIQCQVDSQVTMMFWYRQQPGQSLTLIATANQGSEATYESGFVIDKFPISRPNLTFSTLTVSNMSPEDSSIYLCSAAYGSYNSPLHFGNGTRLTVT.

The chain joins TRBV7-9 to TRBJ1-4; a weak D match, TRBD1 (6 bases). This CDR3 spans 16 amino acids. The V end was cut by 5 bases, the J end by 3 bases, with 16 bases between. Per the germline V gene, CDR1 is SEHNR and CDR2 is FQNEAQ (reference sequence). The CDR3 sequence: CASSRGAGSPNEKLFF. The CDR3, as DNA: TGTGCCAGCAGCCGGGGGGCTGGCAGCCCTAATGAAAAACTGTTTTTT.

This clonotype was observed a few times. This chain connects TRBV19 to TRBJ1-4, with a tentative D call TRBD1 (5 bases). The CDR3 has 14 residues. The germline V and J ends were trimmed by 4 bases and 7 bases, with 13 bases remaining between them. Germline V gene lookup returns CDR1 LNHDA and CDR2 SQIVND (reference sequence). CDR3 nucleotide sequence: TGTGCCAGTAGTAAGGACCCGAGGGGTGAAAAACTGTTTTTT. This sequence encodes CASSKDPRGEKLFF.

This clonotype was counted a few times. The chain's CDR3 is CASSLPPANEKLFF. CDR3 in DNA: TGTGCCAGCAGCCTCCCCCCGGCTAATGAAAAACTGTTTTTT. The chain couples TRBV12-3 or TRBV12-4 to TRBJ1-4; D unclear. The CDR3 has 14 residues. The ends were cut back, 6 bases at V and 3 bases at J, with 11 bases in the middle.

This chain joins TRBV5-6 and TRBJ1-4; D unresolved. The germline V gene has CDR1 SGHDT and CDR2 YYEEEE. V dropped 4 bases and J dropped 7 bases, with 14 bases sitting between them. This CDR3 is 14 amino acids long. Here the CDR3 DNA reads TGTGCCAGCAGCCGGTCGGCCTTCGGTGAAAAACTGTTTTTT. Its translation is CASSRSAFGEKLFF.

This chain uses TRBV30 with TRBJ2-2; no reliable D call. The CDR3 has 17 residues. Germline CDR1 GTSNPN, CDR2 SVGIG (reference sequence). Trimming stripped 4 bases from V and 2 bases from J, with 20 bases between. The CDR3 loop reads CAWTILQGFGNTGELFF. The CDR3 DNA follows: TGTGCCTGGACTATTCTCCAAGGGTTCGGCAACACCGGGGAGCTGTTTTTT.

A few counts support this clonotype. V gene TRBV15 combines with J gene TRBJ1-4, with 7 bases aligning to TRBD1. The CDR3 sequence is 16 residues long. Germline CDR1 and CDR2: LNHNV and YYDKDF (reference sequence). V lost 3 bases, J lost 0 bases, and 4 bases stayed unmatched. Here the CDR3 reads CATSSPGTATNEKLFF. CDR3 DNA sequence: TGTGCCACCAGCAGTCCCGGGACAGCAACTAATGAAAAACTGTTTTTT.

In this sample, this clonotype turned up a few times. V is TRBV12-3 or TRBV12-4 and J is TRBJ1-3; no clear D. Deletions cut 11 bases from V and 0 bases from J, with 11 bases between. The CDR3 length is 13 residues. The CDR3: CASSVASGNTIYF. CDR3 bases: TGTGCCTCGTCGGTAGCCTCTGGAAACACCATATATTTT.